The present entry profiles one T cell receptor (beta chain) with its context. The data were taken from a study of blood T cell repertoires in COVID-19. Study summary: Whether acute or convalescent, the COVID-19 samples came from the United States, Italy and Spain. T cells, B-cell-depleted T cells, or PBMCs supplied cDNA or gDNA.

Per the germline V gene, CDR1 is SGHKS and CDR2 is YYEKEE (reference sequence). Between the trimmed V and J ends, which lost 0 bases and 2 bases, there was a span of 9 bases. CDR3 length equals 14 residues. Original data processing: Estimated nucleated cell counts came from reference gene primer amplification. Sequenced by immunoSEQ multiplex PCR; TCRdb stores in-frame clones only, minus some. From that table come the V and J calls and clone size; the DNA was used to work out D and trimming. The sample consists of more than 300,000 clones, more than 70% of them appearing once. The sequence was collected from a woman in her 50s with acute or convalescent COVID-19. Sample: peripheral blood. The gene calls are TRBV5-5 and TRBJ2-7, with a weak D call TRBD1 (5 bases). CDR3 region: CASSLGPTAYEQYF. The CDR3 nucleotides read TGTGCCAGCAGCTTGGGCCCGACAGCCTACGAGCAGTACTTC.